This record concerns one T cell receptor (beta chain) sequence. Its antigen remains unknown. The entry originates in a study of monozygotic twins with inflammatory bowel disease. The germline V gene encodes CDR1 LGHNA and CDR2 YNFKEQ. This CDR3 has 16 amino acids. Whole-study results and caveats: Discordant twins showed the same repertoire similarity as concordant twins, possibly from limited power. Among IBD patients, TCRbeta diversity (inverse Simpson) was lower than in healthy co-twins. Clonotype overlap with others was lower in IBD patients than in healthy twins, a difference that was greatest with disease activity.

Template switching incorporated UMIs with a 6-nucleotide sample barcode. After re-calling the 5' RACE reads, TCRdb lists one entry per CDR3 protein, DNA absent. The sample table includes about 210,000 distinct CDR3 sequences. The source is a human donor with ulcerative colitis or Crohn's disease, or a healthy co-twin of an affected twin (not recorded which). The chain recombines TRBV4-2 with TRBJ1-3. Input material: blood. CDR3 in amino acids: CASSQDATISGNTIYF.